This record looks at one T cell receptor (beta chain) sequence and its context. Data came from immunoSEQ multiplex PCR; TCRdb stores just in-frame clones and leaves some out. The table has around 81,000 clones, more than 85% seen once; the top ten hold approximately 1.5%. This sample stems from a study of control samples from healthy donors and cancer patients. Sample: blood. This clonotype was obtained from a woman aged 30 to 39 in good health.

The CDR3 reads CASTREVNTEAFF. For the CDR3, the DNA is TGTGCCAGCACCCGAGAGGTGAACACTGAAGCTTTCTTT. The J gene is TRBJ1-1, the V gene TRBV12-3 or TRBV12-4; D unclear. CDR3 length: 13 amino acids. V lost 7 bases, J lost 0 bases, and 9 bases lay in between.